A selection of T cell receptor beta chains follows, all from one sample in a study of shared clonotypes between healthy human individuals. Assay: immunoSEQ multiplex PCR; the TCRdb copy retains only in-frame clones and omits some. This sample has around 990,000 clones, with approximately 77% found just once. The sequenced sample was memory CD4+ T cells from PBMCs. These receptors were taken from a man between 18 and 29 years old in good health. Some clones in this sample may be carry-over from other donors' samples. The CDR3 runs from the conserved cysteine through the conserved F or W. D genes are given only for firm matches. Only part of the rows carry a size: once, few, many, or a class if the clone is expanded.

CDR3 DNA	CDR3 protein	clone size	V gene	D gene	J gene
TGCAGCGTTGTGAAGGGGGCTCAAGATACGCAGTATTTT	CSVVKGAQDTQYF	few	TRBV29-1	TRBD1	TRBJ2-3
TGTGCCAGCAGGGTTGTCGGGGGACGCGAGACCCAGTACTTC	CASRVVGGRETQYF	few	TRBV6-6	-	TRBJ2-5
TGTGCCAGCAAGCGACAGGAAGACACCGGGGAGCTGTTTTTT	CASKRQEDTGELFF	-	TRBV6-1	-	TRBJ2-2
TGCGCCACCGGGGAGGGACAATTCTCCGGGGAGCTGTTTTTT	CATGEGQFSGELFF	-	TRBV5-1	-	TRBJ2-2
TGTGCCAGCAGCGTAGCAGCGGGAGGTAGTATGGATACGCAGTATTTT	CASSVAAGGSMDTQYF	-	TRBV9	TRBD2	TRBJ2-3
TGCGCCAGCAGCGCCGGGACACCAGCCTACGAGCAGTACTTC	CASSAGTPAYEQYF	-	TRBV5-1	-	TRBJ2-7
TGCAGCGTGGATTCGCCGGGCGCTCGGCCGACTGAAGCTTTCTTT	CSVDSPGARPTEAFF	-	TRBV29-1	-	TRBJ1-1
TGTGCCAGCAGCTTCGCCGGGAGTTCCCACGAGCAGTACTTC	CASSFAGSSHEQYF	-	TRBV7-2	-	TRBJ2-7
TGTGCCAGCAGCTTAGTGGGACAGGGAAGGAACACTGAAGCTTTCTTT	CASSLVGQGRNTEAFF	-	TRBV11-2	TRBD1	TRBJ1-1
TGTGCCAGCAGCTTGGAGGCAGGAGAGACCCAGTACTTC	CASSLEAGETQYF	-	TRBV5-4	-	TRBJ2-5
TGTGCCAGCAGCAGGACTAGCGGGAGATGGGATACGCAGTATTTT	CASSRTSGRWDTQYF	-	TRBV7-2	TRBD2	TRBJ2-3
TGTGCCAGCAGCTCCAACACAGATACGCAGTATTTT	CASSSNTDTQYF	-	TRBV7-3	-	TRBJ2-3
TGTGCCAGCAGCTTAACGAGTAGCCAAGAGACCCAGTACTTC	CASSLTSSQETQYF	-	TRBV7-3	-	TRBJ2-5
TGTGCCAGCAGCCCTAGACAGGTCTCTGGGGCCAACGTCCTGACTTTC	CASSPRQVSGANVLTF	-	TRBV11-2	-	TRBJ2-6
TGTGCCAGCAGACGGACAGGGGGTGTTCAGCCCCAGCATTTT	CASRRTGGVQPQHF	-	TRBV27	TRBD1	TRBJ1-5
TGTGCCAGCAGCACCACGGGTTATGGCTACACCTTC	CASSTTGYGYTF	few	TRBV28	-	TRBJ1-2
TGTGCCAGCAGCCTCCGGGGCCTTTACAATGAGCAGTTCTTC	CASSLRGLYNEQFF	-	TRBV4-2	-	TRBJ2-1
TGTGCCAGCAGTGCCTATCAGGGGCGGGAGACCCAGTACTTC	CASSAYQGRETQYF	-	TRBV6-1	-	TRBJ2-5
TGTGCCACCAGCAGAGTTGGGCTAGCGGGTGAGCAGTTCTTC	CATSRVGLAGEQFF	-	TRBV15	TRBD2	TRBJ2-1
TGTGCCAGCAGGACAAGTTACGAAGCTTTCTTT	CASRTSYEAFF	-	TRBV6-1	-	TRBJ1-1
TGTGCCAGCAGTGGTCAGGTCGGGGGACTTTATGGCTACACCTTC	CASSGQVGGLYGYTF	-	TRBV2	-	TRBJ1-2
TGTGCCACCAGCAGAGATTTCCGAAATGGGGGGGTTTGGAATCAGCCCCAGCATTTT	CATSRDFRNGGVWNQPQHF	-	TRBV15	-	TRBJ1-5
TGTGCCACCAGCAAGGGACTAGACTACGAGCAGTACTTC	CATSKGLDYEQYF	once	TRBV15	TRBD2	TRBJ2-7
TGTGCCAGCAGTTCACTCCGCCGAGGAAGGGTGAGCACAGATACGCAGTATTTT	CASSSLRRGRVSTDTQYF	-	TRBV27	-	TRBJ2-3
TGTGCCAACGGGGGCTACACCTTC	CANGGYTF	-	TRBV6-5	-	TRBJ1-2
TGTGCCACCAGCAGAGGCGGGACTAGGGGAGCCTACGAGCAGTACTTC	CATSRGGTRGAYEQYF	-	TRBV15	TRBD2	TRBJ2-7
TGTGCCAGCAGCCCGACAGGGCATAACTATGGCTACACCTTC	CASSPTGHNYGYTF	-	TRBV6-1	TRBD1	TRBJ1-2
TGTGCCAGCAGTGACCAACAGGGTCAGCCCCAGCATTTT	CASSDQQGQPQHF	-	TRBV25-1	-	TRBJ1-5
TGTGCCAGCGGTCGGTCGTTGGGTGGCTACACCTTC	CASGRSLGGYTF	once	TRBV28	-	TRBJ1-2
TGTGCCAGCAGCTTATCGGCAGTACCGAACACCGGGGAGCTGTTTTTT	CASSLSAVPNTGELFF	once	TRBV7-2	-	TRBJ2-2
TGCGCCAGCAGTGTTCTTATCGCGGGAGATCCCGGGGAGCTGTTTTTT	CASSVLIAGDPGELFF	few	TRBV10-2	TRBD2	TRBJ2-2
TGCGCCAGCAGACCTACTAGCGGGGGGAAGAGCACAGATACGCAGTATTTT	CASRPTSGGKSTDTQYF	-	TRBV5-1	TRBD2	TRBJ2-3
TGTGCCACCAGCAGGAAAGGGGTGACTGAAGCTTTCTTT	CATSRKGVTEAFF	-	TRBV15	-	TRBJ1-1
TGTGCCAGCAGCCAGGAATGGACTAGCGGGAAGAGAGGGACCCAGTACTTC	CASSQEWTSGKRGTQYF	few	TRBV4-2	TRBD2	TRBJ2-5
TGTGCCAGCAGCCGAACGGCAGGGAGGGAGACCCAGTACTTC	CASSRTAGRETQYF	-	TRBV7-9	-	TRBJ2-5
TGCGCCAGCAGCTTGGCCCGTTCTAGCGGGAGAACTCTGGGGGACGAGCAGTACTTC	CASSLARSSGRTLGDEQYF	few	TRBV5-1	TRBD2	TRBJ2-7
TGTGCCAGCAGGACCCGACGGAATAGCAATCAGCCCCAGCATTTT	CASRTRRNSNQPQHF	-	TRBV28	-	TRBJ1-5
TGTGCCAGCAGTGAAGGACAGCTCACCGGGGAGCTGTTTTTT	CASSEGQLTGELFF	-	TRBV6-1	-	TRBJ2-2
TGTGCCAGCAGCTTGGAACCGCGGGAGGGGCGGGAGCAGTACTTC	CASSLEPREGREQYF	-	TRBV5-4	TRBD2	TRBJ2-7
TGTGCCAGCAGCTTAATCAGCGGGGCAAACAATGAGCAGTTCTTC	CASSLISGANNEQFF	-	TRBV7-3	TRBD2	TRBJ2-1
TGTGCCAGCAGTGAGTCCGGGGAGCTGTTTTTT	CASSESGELFF	-	TRBV2	-	TRBJ2-2
TGTGCCAGCAGTTTCATGCCTGCAGAACGGCGAACTGAAGCTTTCTTT	CASSFMPAERRTEAFF	-	TRBV27	-	TRBJ1-1
TGTGCCAGTAGTAGCAATTCAATCCTGGAAAAACTGTTTTTT	CASSSNSILEKLFF	few	TRBV19	-	TRBJ1-4
TGTGCCAGCAGCTTAGCGGGACCCCACTCTGGGGCCAACGTCCTGACTTTC	CASSLAGPHSGANVLTF	once	TRBV7-2	-	TRBJ2-6
TGTGCCAGCAACGGGGGTCGGTCCTACAATGAGCAGTTCTTC	CASNGGRSYNEQFF	-	TRBV2	-	TRBJ2-1
TGTGCCGCAAAATCTGACAGGGGAGATGAGACCCAGTACTTC	CAAKSDRGDETQYF	-	TRBV10-3	TRBD1	TRBJ2-5
TGTGCCAGCAGCCTGGACGGGGGCGGAACCGAGACCCAGTACTTC	CASSLDGGGTETQYF	-	TRBV5-4	-	TRBJ2-5
TGCGCCAGCAGGGAGGGGAGGACCCAAGAGACCCAGTACTTC	CASREGRTQETQYF	-	TRBV5-1	-	TRBJ2-5
TGCGCCAGCAGCTACGCGGGACAGCTAAACGAGCAGTACTTC	CASSYAGQLNEQYF	-	TRBV5-1	-	TRBJ2-7
TGCGCCAGCAGCCAATTTATTGGGACGCTGGCGGGAGGTTTCTACGAGCAGTACTTC	CASSQFIGTLAGGFYEQYF	-	TRBV4-1	TRBD2	TRBJ2-7
TGCGCCAGCAGCAGGTTAGGGTCTCTGTCTGGAGAGACCCAGTACTTC	CASSRLGSLSGETQYF	-	TRBV5-1	-	TRBJ2-5
TGTGCCAGCAGCTTCGAGGGTGCAGGGTATGGCTACACCTTC	CASSFEGAGYGYTF	-	TRBV11-2	-	TRBJ1-2
TGTGCCAGCAGTTACTGGACAGGGGGCGGCGCCTACGAGCAGTACTTC	CASSYWTGGGAYEQYF	-	TRBV6-5	TRBD1	TRBJ2-7
TGTGCCAGCAGTCCCCTGGGGGACAGGGATCGTGGCTACACCTTC	CASSPLGDRDRGYTF	-	TRBV6-5	TRBD1	TRBJ1-2
TGCGCCAGCGGCCTTACGCCCCCTTCTTTGAACACTGAAGCTTTCTTT	CASGLTPPSLNTEAFF	-	TRBV5-1	-	TRBJ1-1